The clone carrying this TCR beta chain showed up just a few times. The data were obtained in a study of T cells in Graves' hyperthyroidism and ophthalmopathy. Study context: Sampling of peripheral blood happened at initial diagnosis, prior to any treatment.

Germline-derived CDR1 and CDR2 are SQVTM and ANQGSEA. V lost 6 bases to trimming and J lost 4 bases, with 29 bases between them. This CDR3 is 18 amino acids long. RNA transcripts served as the template for amplifying TCR beta CDR3 regions. The TCR CDR3 was amplified in a first-round RT-PCR using the HTBI primer set. TCRdb re-called the multiplex PCR reads with MiXCR, one entry per CDR3 protein. The sample holds hundreds of thousands of distinct CDR3 sequences, approximately 15% seen once. The chain joins TRBV29-1 to TRBJ2-3; D might be TRBD2 (5 bases). The TCR was taken from a woman aged 18-30 years with Graves' hyperthyroidism. The specimen was blood. CDR3 bases: TGCAGCGTGTGGGCTGTGGGTCGGGTCGCGGGCGAGCCAGATACGCAGTATTTT. Translation gives CSVWAVGRVAGEPDTQYF.